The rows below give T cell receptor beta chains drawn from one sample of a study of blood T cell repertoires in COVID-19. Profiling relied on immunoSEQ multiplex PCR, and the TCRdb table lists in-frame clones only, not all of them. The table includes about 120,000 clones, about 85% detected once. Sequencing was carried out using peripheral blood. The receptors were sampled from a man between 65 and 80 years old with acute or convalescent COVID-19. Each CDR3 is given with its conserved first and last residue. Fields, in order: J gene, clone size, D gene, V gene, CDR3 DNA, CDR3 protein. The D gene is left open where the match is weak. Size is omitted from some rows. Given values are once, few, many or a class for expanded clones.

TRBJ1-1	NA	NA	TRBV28	TGTGCCAGCAGTTTAACGGGGAAGAGGACTGAAGCTTTCTTT	CASSLTGKRTEAFF
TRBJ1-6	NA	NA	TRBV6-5	TGTGCCAGCAGTTGGGCCTTGGCGTCGCAAAATTCACCCCTCCACTTT	CASSWALASQNSPLHF
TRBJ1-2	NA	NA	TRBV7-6	TGTGCCAGCAGCTTAGAAGGGGCCTTGGGTGGCTACACCTTC	CASSLEGALGGYTF
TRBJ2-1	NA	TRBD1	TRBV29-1	TGCAGCATGGGGACAGGGAAGATCTATGAGCAGTTCTTC	CSMGTGKIYEQFF
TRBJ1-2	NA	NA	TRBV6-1	TGTGCCAGCAGTGAACAGGGGAGATATGGCTACACCTTC	CASSEQGRYGYTF
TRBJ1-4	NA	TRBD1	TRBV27	TGTGCCAGCAGTTTGAGAGGGGGCGCCGGGGAAAAACTGTTTTTT	CASSLRGGAGEKLFF
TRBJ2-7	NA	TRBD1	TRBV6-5	TGTGCCAGCAGTCCTACAGGGGGCGTCGGCGAGCAGTACTTC	CASSPTGGVGEQYF
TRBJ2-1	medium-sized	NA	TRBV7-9	TGTGCCAGCAGCTCTTCGACAGGTTCCCGACAGAGCTCCTACAATGAGCAGTTCTTC	CASSSSTGSRQSSYNEQFF
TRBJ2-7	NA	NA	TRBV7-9	TGTGCCAGCAGCACATACTACGAGCAGTACTTC	CASSTYYEQYF
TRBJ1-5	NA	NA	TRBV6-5	TGTGCCAGCAGGATGGGGAGTCAGCCCCAGCATTTT	CASRMGSQPQHF
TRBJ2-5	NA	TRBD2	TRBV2	TGTGCCAGCAGCGCGAGGGCGGGGGAAGAGACCCAGTACTTC	CASSARAGEETQYF
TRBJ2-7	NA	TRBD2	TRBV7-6	TGTGCCAGCAGCTTAGGACTAGCGAGCTACGAGCAGTACTTC	CASSLGLASYEQYF
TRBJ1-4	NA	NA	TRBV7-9	TGTGCCAGCAGCTTAATTCAGGGGCGGGTGTTTTTT	CASSLIQGRVFF
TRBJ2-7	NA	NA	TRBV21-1	TGTGCCAGCAGCCCAGGACAGCTTTCATACGAGCAGTACTTC	CASSPGQLSYEQYF
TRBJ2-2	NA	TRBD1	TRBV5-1	TGCGCCAGCAGCTCACAGGGGGCGAACACCGGGGAGCTGTTTTTT	CASSSQGANTGELFF